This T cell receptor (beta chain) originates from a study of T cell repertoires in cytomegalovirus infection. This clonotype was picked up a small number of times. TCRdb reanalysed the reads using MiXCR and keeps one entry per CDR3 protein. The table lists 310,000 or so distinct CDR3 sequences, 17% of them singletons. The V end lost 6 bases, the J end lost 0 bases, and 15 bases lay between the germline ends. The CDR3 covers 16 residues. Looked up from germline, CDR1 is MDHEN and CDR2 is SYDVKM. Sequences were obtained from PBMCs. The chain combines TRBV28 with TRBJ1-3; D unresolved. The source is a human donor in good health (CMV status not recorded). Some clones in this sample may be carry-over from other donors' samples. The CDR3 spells CASRSHGGPSGNTIYF. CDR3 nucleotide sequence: TGTGCCAGCAGATCCCATGGCGGTCCCTCTGGAAACACCATATATTTT.